This T cell receptor beta chain was documented in a study of Graves' ophthalmopathy and Graves' hyperthyroidism. Whole-study findings and limits: With 70.59% sensitivity and 72% to 80% specificity, the model predicted ophthalmopathy progression. Built on 13 signatures, a model told ophthalmopathy apart from stable hyperthyroidism with almost 90% sensitivity and 80% to 82% specificity.

Using RNA transcripts, the TCR beta CDR3 regions were amplified. Second-round multiplex PCR came after a first-round RT-PCR that employed HTBI primers. TCRdb reprocessed the multiplex PCR reads via MiXCR and lists one record per CDR3 protein. This sample has over 500,000 distinct CDR3 sequences; 22% occur once, and the top ten carry roughly 6.9%. Germline CDR1 MGHRA, CDR2 YSYEKL. Trimming removed 0 bases at V and 2 bases at J, with 11 bases between. This CDR3 has 15 residues. This clonotype was observed at least ten times. The antigen remains undetermined. This TCR came from a woman between 18 and 29 years old with stable Graves' hyperthyroidism. Some clones in this sample may be carry-over from other donors' samples. V is TRBV4-1 and J is TRBJ2-7; no firm D call. The sample taken for sequencing was peripheral blood. CDR3 amino acids: CASSQDRGSTYEQYF. CDR3 bases: TGCGCCAGCAGCCAAGACCGTGGTAGCACCTACGAGCAGTACTTC.